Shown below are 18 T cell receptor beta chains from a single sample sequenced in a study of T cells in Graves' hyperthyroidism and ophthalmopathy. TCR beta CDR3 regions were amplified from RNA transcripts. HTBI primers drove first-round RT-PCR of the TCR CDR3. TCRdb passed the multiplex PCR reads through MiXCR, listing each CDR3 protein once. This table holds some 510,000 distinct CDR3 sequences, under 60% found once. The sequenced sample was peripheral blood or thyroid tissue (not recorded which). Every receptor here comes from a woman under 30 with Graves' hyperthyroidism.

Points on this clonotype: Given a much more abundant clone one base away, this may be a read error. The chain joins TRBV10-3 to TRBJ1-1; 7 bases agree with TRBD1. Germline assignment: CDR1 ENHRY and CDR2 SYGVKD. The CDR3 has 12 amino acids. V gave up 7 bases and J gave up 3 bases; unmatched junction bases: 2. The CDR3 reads CAITRGDTEAFF. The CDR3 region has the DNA TGTGCCATCACCAGGGGGGACACTGAAGCTTTCTTT.

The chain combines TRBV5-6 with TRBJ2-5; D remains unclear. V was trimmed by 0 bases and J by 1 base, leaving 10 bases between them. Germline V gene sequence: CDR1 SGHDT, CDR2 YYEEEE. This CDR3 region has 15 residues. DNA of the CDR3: TGTGCCAGCAGCTTGGAATCGGCACCCCAAGAGACCCAGTACTTC. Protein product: CASSLESAPQETQYF.

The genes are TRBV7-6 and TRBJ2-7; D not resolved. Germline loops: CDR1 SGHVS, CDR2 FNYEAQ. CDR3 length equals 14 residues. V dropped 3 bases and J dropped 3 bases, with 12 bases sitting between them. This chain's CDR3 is CASSFGDTYYEQYF. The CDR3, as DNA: TGTGCCAGCAGCTTCGGCGACACTTACTACGAGCAGTACTTC. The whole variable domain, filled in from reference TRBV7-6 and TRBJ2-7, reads GAGVSQSPRYKVTKRGQDVALRCDPISGHVSLYWYRQALGQGPEFLTYFNYEAQQDKSGLPNDRFSAERPEGSISTLTIQRTEQRDSAMYRCASSFGDTYYEQYFGPGTRLTVT.

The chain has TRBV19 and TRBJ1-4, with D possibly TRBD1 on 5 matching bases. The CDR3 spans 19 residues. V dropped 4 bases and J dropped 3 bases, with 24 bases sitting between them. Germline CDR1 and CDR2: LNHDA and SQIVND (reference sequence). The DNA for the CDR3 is TGTGCCAGTAGTACTCCTCCGGGGTGGCAGGGTACACCTAATGAAAAACTGTTTTTT. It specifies CASSTPPGWQGTPNEKLFF.

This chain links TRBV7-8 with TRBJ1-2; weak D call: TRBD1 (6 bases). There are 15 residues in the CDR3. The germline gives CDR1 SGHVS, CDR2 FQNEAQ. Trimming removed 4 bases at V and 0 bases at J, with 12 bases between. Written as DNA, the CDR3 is TGTGCCAGCAGCTCACTCGGACAGTCTAACTATGGCTACACCTTC. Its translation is CASSSLGQSNYGYTF. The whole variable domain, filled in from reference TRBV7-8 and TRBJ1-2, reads GAGVSQSPRYKVAKRGQDVALRCDPISGHVSLFWYQQALGQGPEFLTYFQNEAQLDKSGLPSDRFFAERPEGSVSTLKIQRTQQEDSAVYLCASSSLGQSNYGYTFGSGTRLTVV.

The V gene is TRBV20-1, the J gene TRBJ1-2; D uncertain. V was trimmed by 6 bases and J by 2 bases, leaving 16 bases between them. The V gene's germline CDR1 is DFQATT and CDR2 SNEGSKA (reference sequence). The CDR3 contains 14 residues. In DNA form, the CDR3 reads TGCAGTGCCCCCGCAGCCGGGCCGAACTATGGCTACACCTTC. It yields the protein CSAPAAGPNYGYTF.

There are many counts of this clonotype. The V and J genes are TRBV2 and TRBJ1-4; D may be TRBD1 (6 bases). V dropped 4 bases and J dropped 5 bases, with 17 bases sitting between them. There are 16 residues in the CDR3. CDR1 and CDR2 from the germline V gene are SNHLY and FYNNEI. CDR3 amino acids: CASSAYRARTNEKLFF. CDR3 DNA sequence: TGTGCCAGCAGTGCGTACAGGGCAAGGACCAATGAAAAACTGTTTTTT.

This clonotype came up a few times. The CDR3 loop reads CASSRTGRVREKLFF. For the CDR3, the DNA is TGTGCCAGCAGCCGGACAGGGAGGGTACGTGAAAAACTGTTTTTT. The chain combines TRBV12-3 or TRBV12-4 with TRBJ1-4; 8 nucleotides agree with TRBD1. This CDR3 comprises 15 residues. V trimming: 6 bases; J trimming: 7 bases; junction bases outside the gene matches: 10.

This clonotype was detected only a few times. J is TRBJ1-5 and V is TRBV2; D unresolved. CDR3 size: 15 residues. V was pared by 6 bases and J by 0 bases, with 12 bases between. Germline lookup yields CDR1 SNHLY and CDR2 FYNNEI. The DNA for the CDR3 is TGTGCCAGCAGCCGGATGCCCGATAGCAATCAGCCCCAGCATTTT. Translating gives CASSRMPDSNQPQHF.

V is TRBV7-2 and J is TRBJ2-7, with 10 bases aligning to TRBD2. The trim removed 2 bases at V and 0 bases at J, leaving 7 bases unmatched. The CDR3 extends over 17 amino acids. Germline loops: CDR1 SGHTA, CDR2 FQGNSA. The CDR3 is CASSLPVTSGTSYEQYF. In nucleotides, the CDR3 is TGTGCCAGCAGCTTACCTGTAACTAGCGGGACCTCCTACGAGCAGTACTTC.

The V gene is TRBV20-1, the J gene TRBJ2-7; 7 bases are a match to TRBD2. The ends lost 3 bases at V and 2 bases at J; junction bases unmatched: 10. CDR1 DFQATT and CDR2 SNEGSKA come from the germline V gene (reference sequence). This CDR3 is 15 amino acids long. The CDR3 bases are TGCAGTGCTAGTAACCGGCAGCGGGGAGCCTACGAGCAGTACTTC. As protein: CSASNRQRGAYEQYF.

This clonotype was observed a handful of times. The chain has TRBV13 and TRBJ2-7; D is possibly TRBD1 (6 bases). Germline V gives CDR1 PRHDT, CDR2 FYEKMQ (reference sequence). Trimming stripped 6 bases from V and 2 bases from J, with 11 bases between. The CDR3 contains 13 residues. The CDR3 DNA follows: TGTGCCAGCAGAGGGGACACCACCTACGAGCAGTACTTC. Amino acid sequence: CASRGDTTYEQYF.

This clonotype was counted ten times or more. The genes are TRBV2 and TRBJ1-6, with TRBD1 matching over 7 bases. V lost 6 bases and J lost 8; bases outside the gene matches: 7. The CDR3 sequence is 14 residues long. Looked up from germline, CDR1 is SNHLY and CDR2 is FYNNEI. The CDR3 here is CASSNRGRDSPLHF. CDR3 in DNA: TGTGCCAGCAGCAACAGGGGACGGGATTCACCCCTCCACTTT.

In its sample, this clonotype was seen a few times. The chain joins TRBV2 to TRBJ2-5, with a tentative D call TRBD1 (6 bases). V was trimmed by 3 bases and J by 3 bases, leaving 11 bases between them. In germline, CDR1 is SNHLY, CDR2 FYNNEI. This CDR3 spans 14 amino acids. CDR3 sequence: CASSEWGPKETQYF. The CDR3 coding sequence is TGTGCCAGCAGTGAGTGGGGGCCAAAAGAGACCCAGTACTTC.

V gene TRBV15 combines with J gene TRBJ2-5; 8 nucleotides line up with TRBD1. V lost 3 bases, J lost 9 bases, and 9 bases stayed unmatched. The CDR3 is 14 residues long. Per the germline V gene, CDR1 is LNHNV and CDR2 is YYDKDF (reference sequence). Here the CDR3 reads CATSRVDRVQPQYF. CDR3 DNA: TGTGCCACCAGCAGGGTGGACAGGGTTCAGCCCCAGTACTTC.

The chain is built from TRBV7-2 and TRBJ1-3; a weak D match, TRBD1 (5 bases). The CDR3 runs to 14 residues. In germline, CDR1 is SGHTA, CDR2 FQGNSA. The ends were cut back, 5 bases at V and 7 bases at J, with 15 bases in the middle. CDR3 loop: CASSQWGTGNTIYF. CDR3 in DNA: TGTGCCAGCAGCCAGTGGGGTACAGGCAACACCATATATTTT.

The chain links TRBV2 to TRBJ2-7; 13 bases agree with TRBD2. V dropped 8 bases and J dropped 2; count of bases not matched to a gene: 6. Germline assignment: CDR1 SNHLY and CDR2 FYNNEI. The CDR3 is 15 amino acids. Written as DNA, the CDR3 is TGTGCCAGCGGGGGACTAGCGGGAAGTGCCTACGAGCAGTACTTC. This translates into CASGGLAGSAYEQYF.

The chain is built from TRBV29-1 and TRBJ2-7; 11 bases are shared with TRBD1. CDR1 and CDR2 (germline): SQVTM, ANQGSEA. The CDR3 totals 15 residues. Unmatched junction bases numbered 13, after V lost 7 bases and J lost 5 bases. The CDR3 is CSATLPGQGVHEQYF. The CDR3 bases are TGCAGCGCAACCCTGCCGGGACAGGGGGTCCACGAGCAGTACTTC.